This is a list of T cell receptor beta chains from one sample in a study of blood T cells in healthy people across ages. TCRdb fed the 5' RACE reads into MiXCR, producing one record per CDR3 protein. The table lists over 700,000 distinct CDR3 sequences, roughly 25% of them singletons. The same sample was also studied in work on T cells of mothers and their children.

The specimen sequenced was blood. All receptors come from a boy between 5 and 17 years old in good health. The CDR3 runs from the conserved cysteine through the conserved F or W. A D gene is named only where the DNA matches it firmly. Where a row states a size, it is once, few, many or the class of an expanded clone; other rows omit it.

D gene: NA
V gene: TRBV7-2
J gene: TRBJ2-3
clone size: few
CDR3 protein: CASSSPREASDTQYF
CDR3 DNA: TGTGCCAGCAGCTCCCCAAGAGAGGCCTCGGATACGCAGTATTTT

D gene: TRBD2
V gene: TRBV29-1
J gene: TRBJ2-1
clone size: few
CDR3 protein: CSVDGLAGETSEQFF
CDR3 DNA: TGCAGCGTTGATGGGCTAGCGGGAGAAACCAGTGAGCAGTTCTTC

D gene: NA
V gene: TRBV3-1
J gene: TRBJ2-3
clone size: few
CDR3 protein: CASSQVAGDTQYF
CDR3 DNA: TGTGCCAGCAGCCAAGTAGCCGGAGATACGCAGTATTTT

D gene: TRBD2
V gene: TRBV20-1
J gene: TRBJ2-7
clone size: NA
CDR3 protein: CNASVGTSVTYEQYF
CDR3 DNA: TGCAATGCTAGTGTCGGGACTAGCGTAACCTACGAGCAGTACTTC

D gene: TRBD1
V gene: TRBV9
J gene: TRBJ2-1
clone size: NA
CDR3 protein: CASSVTGTGDLGQFF
CDR3 DNA: TGTGCCAGCAGCGTGACCGGGACAGGGGATCTTGGGCAGTTCTTC

D gene: NA
V gene: TRBV20-1
J gene: TRBJ2-7
clone size: NA
CDR3 protein: CSAGSTGTPYVEQYF
CDR3 DNA: TGCAGTGCTGGGTCCACCGGGACTCCCTACGTCGAGCAGTACTTC

D gene: NA
V gene: TRBV6-5
J gene: TRBJ1-2
clone size: few
CDR3 protein: CASSSFGIRGGYTF
CDR3 DNA: TGTGCCAGCAGTTCCTTCGGGATCCGGGGTGGCTACACCTTC

D gene: TRBD2
V gene: TRBV13
J gene: TRBJ2-5
clone size: NA
CDR3 protein: CASSLGERLAREQYF
CDR3 DNA: TGTGCCAGCAGCTTAGGGGAGCGACTAGCGAGGGAGCAGTACTTC

D gene: NA
V gene: TRBV3-1
J gene: TRBJ2-6
clone size: few
CDR3 protein: CASSHLSGANVLTF
CDR3 DNA: TGTGCCAGCAGTCATCTCTCTGGGGCCAACGTCCTGACTTTC

D gene: NA
V gene: TRBV10-3
J gene: TRBJ2-3
clone size: NA
CDR3 protein: CAIIQTASTDTQYF
CDR3 DNA: TGTGCCATCATCCAGACAGCAAGCACAGATACGCAGTATTTT

D gene: TRBD2
V gene: TRBV28
J gene: TRBJ2-1
clone size: NA
CDR3 protein: CASRPTSGIKQFF
CDR3 DNA: TGTGCCAGCAGGCCAACTAGCGGGATTAAGCAGTTCTTC

D gene: NA
V gene: TRBV20-1
J gene: TRBJ2-1
clone size: few
CDR3 protein: CSAGSSGEQFF
CDR3 DNA: TGCAGTGCTGGATCTAGTGGGGAGCAGTTCTTC

D gene: TRBD1
V gene: TRBV29-1
J gene: TRBJ1-2
clone size: NA
CDR3 protein: CSVGGQGYYGYTF
CDR3 DNA: TGCAGCGTAGGGGGACAGGGATACTATGGCTACACCTTC

D gene: TRBD2
V gene: TRBV7-2
J gene: TRBJ2-1
clone size: few
CDR3 protein: CASSFTSGSYNEQFF
CDR3 DNA: TGTGCCAGCAGCTTCACTAGCGGGAGTTACAATGAGCAGTTCTTC

D gene: NA
V gene: TRBV6-2/TRBV6-3
J gene: TRBJ1-5
clone size: NA
CDR3 protein: CASRHPTGTEGQPQHF
CDR3 DNA: TGTGCCAGCCGTCACCCGACAGGAACCGAAGGGCAGCCCCAGCATTTT

D gene: NA
V gene: TRBV12-3/TRBV12-4
J gene: TRBJ2-3
clone size: few
CDR3 protein: CASSFILGDTQYF
CDR3 DNA: TGTGCCAGCAGTTTTATTTTAGGGGATACGCAGTATTTT

D gene: NA
V gene: TRBV7-9
J gene: TRBJ2-7
clone size: NA
CDR3 protein: CASSLRESPYEQYF
CDR3 DNA: TGTGCCAGCAGCTTAAGGGAGTCCCCCTACGAGCAGTACTTC

D gene: NA
V gene: TRBV5-4
J gene: TRBJ2-3
clone size: few
CDR3 protein: CASSLSITSTDTQYF
CDR3 DNA: TGTGCCAGCAGCTTGTCAATAACTAGCACAGATACGCAGTATTTT

D gene: TRBD1
V gene: TRBV7-6
J gene: TRBJ2-7
clone size: NA
CDR3 protein: CASSRTGGTSSYEQYF
CDR3 DNA: TGTGCCAGCAGCAGGACAGGGGGAACGAGCTCCTACGAGCAGTACTTC

D gene: TRBD1
V gene: TRBV6-6
J gene: TRBJ1-4
clone size: few
CDR3 protein: CASSPPRGRNEKLFF
CDR3 DNA: TGTGCCAGCAGCCCACCTAGGGGGCGGAATGAAAAACTGTTTTTT

D gene: NA
V gene: TRBV27
J gene: TRBJ1-5
clone size: few
CDR3 protein: CASSLFSGDSNQPQHF
CDR3 DNA: TGTGCCAGCAGTTTATTCTCCGGTGATAGCAATCAGCCCCAGCATTTT

D gene: TRBD2
V gene: TRBV7-6
J gene: TRBJ2-5
clone size: many
CDR3 protein: CASSPTSGQETQYF
CDR3 DNA: TGTGCCAGCAGCCCAACTAGCGGCCAAGAGACCCAGTACTTC

D gene: NA
V gene: TRBV29-1
J gene: TRBJ2-1
clone size: NA
CDR3 protein: CSLYTGTFAQFF
CDR3 DNA: TGCAGCCTATACACCGGGACTTTCGCACAGTTCTTC

D gene: NA
V gene: TRBV7-8
J gene: TRBJ2-1
clone size: NA
CDR3 protein: CASSLSAEYNEQFF
CDR3 DNA: TGTGCCAGCAGCTTGTCGGCGGAGTACAATGAGCAGTTCTTC

D gene: TRBD1
V gene: TRBV20-1
J gene: TRBJ2-7
clone size: few
CDR3 protein: CSAQSDRVGTYEQYF
CDR3 DNA: TGCAGTGCCCAATCGGACAGGGTGGGTACCTACGAGCAGTACTTC

D gene: NA
V gene: TRBV19
J gene: TRBJ1-5
clone size: NA
CDR3 protein: CASSEGVNQPQHF
CDR3 DNA: TGTGCCAGTAGTGAAGGGGTGAATCAGCCCCAGCATTTT

D gene: NA
V gene: TRBV15
J gene: TRBJ2-5
clone size: NA
CDR3 protein: CATSRDLRVEDQYF
CDR3 DNA: TGTGCCACCAGCAGAGATTTGCGAGTGGAGGACCAGTACTTC

D gene: NA
V gene: TRBV5-1
J gene: TRBJ1-2
clone size: NA
CDR3 protein: CASSSGTAGPGYTF
CDR3 DNA: TGCGCCAGCAGCTCGGGGACGGCGGGGCCGGGCTACACCTTC

D gene: NA
V gene: TRBV10-3
J gene: TRBJ2-7
clone size: NA
CDR3 protein: CAMGNPGGVEQYF
CDR3 DNA: TGTGCCATGGGAAATCCCGGAGGGGTCGAGCAGTACTTC

D gene: NA
V gene: TRBV6-1
J gene: TRBJ2-3
clone size: NA
CDR3 protein: CASNPAKRGTDTQYF
CDR3 DNA: TGTGCCAGCAACCCCGCTAAGAGAGGCACAGATACGCAGTATTTT

D gene: NA
V gene: TRBV29-1
J gene: TRBJ2-7
clone size: NA
CDR3 protein: CSVATRQKYEQYF
CDR3 DNA: TGCAGCGTTGCTACGCGGCAAAAATACGAGCAGTACTTC

D gene: TRBD2
V gene: TRBV5-1
J gene: TRBJ2-3
clone size: few
CDR3 protein: CASSLSYSSGSKADTQYF
CDR3 DNA: TGCGCCAGCAGCCTGTCCTATTCTAGCGGGAGTAAGGCAGATACGCAGTATTTT

D gene: NA
V gene: TRBV13
J gene: TRBJ2-5
clone size: NA
CDR3 protein: CASTFSSYLQETQYF
CDR3 DNA: TGTGCCAGCACCTTCTCTTCGTACCTCCAAGAGACCCAGTACTTC

D gene: TRBD2
V gene: TRBV19
J gene: TRBJ2-7
clone size: few
CDR3 protein: CASSMGTSGRHPWSEQYF
CDR3 DNA: TGTGCCAGTAGTATGGGGACTAGCGGGAGGCATCCGTGGAGCGAGCAGTACTTC

D gene: TRBD2
V gene: TRBV29-1
J gene: TRBJ2-7
clone size: NA
CDR3 protein: CSVELTTSDSYEQYF
CDR3 DNA: TGCAGCGTTGAACTTACGACTAGCGACTCCTACGAGCAGTACTTC

D gene: NA
V gene: TRBV6-2/TRBV6-3
J gene: TRBJ2-1
clone size: NA
CDR3 protein: CASSQVSEQFF
CDR3 DNA: TGTGCCAGCAGCCAGGTTTCTGAGCAGTTCTTC

D gene: NA
V gene: TRBV18
J gene: TRBJ2-5
clone size: few
CDR3 protein: CASSPTQKETQYF
CDR3 DNA: TGTGCCAGCTCACCAACACAGAAGGAGACCCAGTACTTC

D gene: NA
V gene: TRBV6-5
J gene: TRBJ1-1
clone size: few
CDR3 protein: CASSYGDRPSEAFF
CDR3 DNA: TGTGCCAGCAGTTACGGCGACAGGCCCAGTGAAGCTTTCTTT

D gene: TRBD1
V gene: TRBV20-1
J gene: TRBJ2-7
clone size: NA
CDR3 protein: CSARDFRDRSYEQYF
CDR3 DNA: TGCAGTGCTAGAGATTTTCGGGACAGGTCCTACGAGCAGTACTTC

D gene: NA
V gene: TRBV7-3
J gene: TRBJ2-1
clone size: NA
CDR3 protein: CASSPLTSNEQFF
CDR3 DNA: TGTGCCAGCAGCCCACTAACGAGCAATGAGCAGTTCTTC

D gene: TRBD1
V gene: TRBV4-3
J gene: TRBJ2-7
clone size: NA
CDR3 protein: CASSQARQGPGYEQYF
CDR3 DNA: TGCGCCAGCAGCCAAGCACGACAGGGCCCAGGGTACGAGCAGTACTTC

D gene: NA
V gene: TRBV5-1
J gene: TRBJ2-3
clone size: few
CDR3 protein: CASSLDLTTDTQYF
CDR3 DNA: TGCGCCAGCAGCTTGGATCTAACCACAGATACGCAGTATTTT

D gene: NA
V gene: TRBV4-3
J gene: TRBJ1-2
clone size: NA
CDR3 protein: CASSQDPQGVTLSGYTF
CDR3 DNA: TGCGCCAGCAGCCAAGACCCTCAAGGGGTGACGCTAAGTGGCTACACCTTC

D gene: TRBD2
V gene: TRBV14
J gene: TRBJ2-7
clone size: few
CDR3 protein: CASSRTAGTSGYEQYF
CDR3 DNA: TGTGCCAGTTCTCGGACAGCCGGGACTAGCGGCTACGAGCAGTACTTC

D gene: NA
V gene: TRBV4-2
J gene: TRBJ1-2
clone size: NA
CDR3 protein: CTSSQDRGGFNYGYTF
CDR3 DNA: TGTACCAGCAGCCAAGATCGCGGCGGCTTTAACTATGGCTACACCTTC

D gene: NA
V gene: TRBV7-9
J gene: TRBJ1-1
clone size: NA
CDR3 protein: CASSLVGKENTEAFF
CDR3 DNA: TGTGCCAGCAGCTTAGTCGGCAAGGAGAACACTGAAGCTTTCTTT

D gene: TRBD2
V gene: TRBV7-6
J gene: TRBJ2-7
clone size: NA
CDR3 protein: CASSPNLAGGSYEQYF
CDR3 DNA: TGTGCCAGCAGCCCAAATCTAGCGGGAGGTTCCTACGAGCAGTACTTC

D gene: NA
V gene: TRBV7-2
J gene: TRBJ1-1
clone size: few
CDR3 protein: CASSLVRGEAFF
CDR3 DNA: TGTGCCAGCAGCTTAGTACGGGGTGAAGCTTTCTTT